Shown below are 28 T cell receptor beta chains from a single sample sequenced in a study of blood T cell repertoires in COVID-19. Assay: immunoSEQ multiplex PCR; the TCRdb copy retains only in-frame clones and omits some. The profile covers over 130,000 clones, with approximately 88% appearing a single time and more than 9% taken by the ten largest. The sequencing sample was made of peripheral blood. The receptors here all came from a man aged 60-69 years with active or convalescent COVID-19.

The gene calls are TRBV19 and TRBJ2-1; TRBD1 might be the D (5 bases). Trimming pared 3 bases from V and 6 bases from J, leaving 18 bases between. The CDR3 spans 16 residues. CDR1 is LNHDA, CDR2 SQIVND, per germline (reference sequence). As DNA, the CDR3 is TGTGCCAGTAGTATTCTGGCTAGTCAGGGCCCCAATGAGCAGTTCTTC. Protein: CASSILASQGPNEQFF.

The chain joins TRBV7-8 to TRBJ2-3, with 10 bases matching TRBD2. Germline CDR1 reads SGHVS; CDR2 reads FQNEAQ. J lost 0 bases, V lost 0 bases, and 3 bases had no gene match. The CDR3 has 17 residues. The CDR3 DNA is TGTGCCAGCAGCTTAGCGTGGACTAGCGGAAGCACAGATACGCAGTATTTT. It yields the protein CASSLAWTSGSTDTQYF.

The V call is TRBV18, the J call TRBJ2-5, with D perhaps matching TRBD2 (5 bases). V was clipped by 3 bases and J by 5 bases, with 10 bases between them. CDR1 KGHSH and CDR2 LQKENI come from the germline V gene. This CDR3 has 13 residues. The CDR3 is CASSPLAEETQYF. The CDR3 region has the DNA TGTGCCAGCTCACCTCTAGCAGAGGAGACCCAGTACTTC.

J is TRBJ2-7 and V is TRBV7-9; D is ambiguous. Germline loops: CDR1 SEHNR, CDR2 FQNEAQ (reference sequence). This CDR3 is 14 amino acids long. With 5 bases removed from V and 0 bases from J, the gap between germline ends came to 11 bases. CDR3 coding DNA: TGTGCCAGCAGCCCGACATTGATCTCCTACGAGCAGTACTTC. Encoded protein: CASSPTLISYEQYF.

The chain uses TRBV3-1 (or the pseudogene TRBV3-2) and TRBJ1-1; D perhaps matches TRBD1 (6 bases). Trimming took off 2 bases at V and 11 bases at J, with 12 bases between the two ends. This CDR3 is 12 amino acids long. Germline lookup yields CDR1 LGHDT and CDR2 YNNKEL (reference sequence). DNA for the CDR3: TGTGCCAGCAGCCAACCGGCAGGGGCTGCTTTCTTT. This gives the protein CASSQPAGAAFF.

This chain links TRBV5-4 with TRBJ1-2; 11 positions agree with TRBD1. CDR1 is SGHNT, CDR2 YYREEE, per germline (reference sequence). V lost 3 bases to trimming and J lost 7 bases; unmatched junction nucleotides: 8. There are 15 residues in the CDR3. CDR3 region: CASSWAGQGVVGYTF. The CDR3 DNA reads as TGTGCCAGCAGCTGGGCGGGACAGGGGGTCGTTGGCTACACCTTC.

This clone appeared many times. The chain employs TRBV18 and TRBJ2-7; 8 bases fit TRBD2. CDR3 length equals 15 residues. Trimming at V came to 3 bases and at J to 2 bases, leaving 6 bases not matched to a gene. Germline loops: CDR1 KGHSH, CDR2 LQKENI. The CDR3 sequence is CASSPSGTPTYEQYF. The DNA of the CDR3 is TGTGCCAGCTCACCTAGCGGGACTCCCACCTACGAGCAGTACTTC. Combining the CDR3 with reference TRBV18 and TRBJ2-7 gives the whole variable domain NAGVMQNPRHLVRRRGQEARLRCSPMKGHSHVYWYRQLPEEGLKFMVYLQKENIIDESGMPKERFSAEFPKEGPSILRIQQVVRGDSAAYFCASSPSGTPTYEQYFGPGTRLTVT.

This chain connects TRBV10-3 to TRBJ2-7, with D unclear. Germline assignment: CDR1 ENHRY and CDR2 SYGVKD. V shed 2 bases and J shed 3 bases, with 5 bases lying between them. CDR3 length: 12 residues. CDR3 sequence: CAISEDNYEQYF. CDR3 nucleotides: TGTGCCATCAGTGAGGACAACTACGAGCAGTACTTC.

V is TRBV6-5 and J is TRBJ1-5; D ambiguous. Looked up from germline, CDR1 is MNHEY and CDR2 is SVGAGI. This CDR3 contains 12 residues. V was shortened by 5 bases and J by 5 bases, with 7 bases between the two germline ends. CDR3 sequence: CASSQQDQPQHF. The CDR3 DNA reads as TGTGCCAGCAGTCAACAAGATCAGCCCCAGCATTTT.

The CDR3 nucleotides read TGTGCCAGTATCGGACGGGCGGGCAATGAGCAGTTCTTC. As protein: CASIGRAGNEQFF. V usage is TRBV19 and J usage is TRBJ2-1, with D maybe TRBD2 (5 bases). Deletions cut 7 bases from V and 6 bases from J, with 13 bases between. This CDR3 region has 13 residues. CDR1 and CDR2 from the germline V gene are LNHDA and SQIVND (reference sequence).

V and J are TRBV27 and TRBJ2-2, with TRBD1 as a possible D gene (7 bases). There are 16 residues in the CDR3. Between the trimmed V and J ends, which lost 2 bases and 4 bases, there was a span of 14 bases. Germline V lookup: CDR1 MNHEY, CDR2 SMNVEV (reference sequence). The CDR3 nucleotides are TGTGCCAGCAGTTTACAGGGGGGCCCTTCCACCGGGGAGCTGTTTTTT. This translates into CASSLQGGPSTGELFF.

The chain employs TRBV29-1 and TRBJ2-7, with D maybe TRBD1 (7 bases). The V end lost 2 bases, the J end lost 6 bases, and 20 bases lay between the germline ends. The V gene's germline CDR1 is SQVTM and CDR2 ANQGSEA. The length of the CDR3 is 15 residues. CDR3 DNA: TGCAGCGTTGAAAGGGGATCCGGGACAGCGGGCGAGCAGTACTTC. Encoded protein: CSVERGSGTAGEQYF.

The gene calls are TRBV29-1 and TRBJ2-7, with 7 nucleotides matching TRBD1. Germline loops: CDR1 SQVTM, CDR2 ANQGSEA. CDR3 size: 16 residues. V lost 1 base to trimming and J lost 1 base; unmatched junction nucleotides: 10. This CDR3 reads CSVEVPTGLFSYEQYF. The CDR3 region has the DNA TGCAGCGTTGAAGTCCCGACAGGGCTCTTTTCCTACGAGCAGTACTTC.

The gene calls are TRBV7-2 and TRBJ1-5; D is undetermined. CDR1 SGHTA and CDR2 FQGNSA come from the germline V gene. The CDR3 is 15 residues long. V was cut by 5 bases and J by 0 bases, with 11 bases left in between. The DNA of the CDR3 is TGTGCCAGCAGCATCGGGAAATATAGCAATCAGCCCCAGCATTTT. This encodes CASSIGKYSNQPQHF.

This chain uses TRBV12-3 or TRBV12-4 with TRBJ2-3, with 7 bases lining up with TRBD1. The CDR3 consists of 13 residues. The V segment lost 5 bases and the J segment 6 bases; nucleotides outside the gene matches: 5. CDR3 region: CASSHLQGDTQYF. In DNA form, the CDR3 reads TGTGCCAGCAGTCACCTACAGGGGGATACGCAGTATTTT.

This chain uses TRBV19 with TRBJ2-5; 14 bases fit TRBD2. After removal of 7 bases from V and 5 bases from J, the junction contained 9 bases not matched to a gene. The CDR3 extends over 16 amino acids. The germline gives CDR1 LNHDA, CDR2 SQIVND (reference sequence). CDR3 nucleotide sequence: TGTGCCAGTACCCCCGGGACTAGCGGGAGTTGGGAGACCCAGTACTTC. Protein product: CASTPGTSGSWETQYF.

V and J are TRBV24-1 and TRBJ2-2; 12 nucleotides align to TRBD2. The junction had 7 bases not matched to a gene; V was cut back by 0 bases and J by 6 bases. The germline V gene has CDR1 KGHDR and CDR2 SFDVKD. The CDR3 extends over 18 amino acids. In DNA, the CDR3 is TGTGCCACCAGTGATTTGCACCCCCTAGCGGGAGGGGCCGGGGAGCTGTTTTTT. It translates to CATSDLHPLAGGAGELFF.

The chain recombines TRBV6-5 with TRBJ1-3; D is perhaps TRBD1 (6 bases). The germline V gene has CDR1 MNHEY and CDR2 SVGAGI. The length of the CDR3 is 15 residues. V gave up 6 bases and J gave up 4 bases, with 16 bases separating them. The CDR3 DNA sequence: TGTGCCAGCAGCCCGGGAGGGGGTGCAGGAAACACCATATATTTT. Translating gives CASSPGGGAGNTIYF.

CDR3 amino acids: CASSYSAANTEAFF. CDR3 sequence (DNA): TGCGCCAGCAGCTACTCTGCGGCGAACACTGAAGCTTTCTTT. The rearrangement joins TRBV4-1 to TRBJ1-1; D not certain. Between the trimmed V and J ends, which lost 5 bases and 1 base, there was a span of 11 bases. The CDR3 sequence is 14 residues long. Per germline, CDR1 MGHRA and CDR2 YSYEKL.

The chain joins TRBV7-3 to TRBJ2-3; TRBD2 aligns across 10 bases. CDR3 length: 18 amino acids. After removal of 2 bases from V and 4 bases from J, the junction contained 12 bases not matched to a gene. Germline CDR1 and CDR2: SGHTA and FQGTGA. The CDR3 here is CASSLGGLAGGIADTQYF. CDR3 nucleotide sequence: TGTGCCAGCAGCTTAGGGGGGTTAGCGGGAGGTATCGCAGATACGCAGTATTTT.

The gene calls are TRBV4-2 and TRBJ2-4; 7 bases are a match to TRBD2. The V segment lost 0 bases and the J segment 9 bases; nucleotides outside the gene matches: 11. CDR3 length: 16 residues. Germline lookup yields CDR1 LGHNA and CDR2 YNFKEQ. For the CDR3, the DNA is TGTGCCAGCAGCCAAGAAGGCGGGAGAATAATCGGCATTCAGTACTTC. Translated, it gives CASSQEGGRIIGIQYF.

A note on this clone: One end of the junction varies from germline; a read error may be responsible. The V and J genes are TRBV6-2 or TRBV6-3 and TRBJ1-5, with 10 bases lining up with TRBD1. The CDR3 extends over 15 amino acids. CDR1 MNHEY and CDR2 SVGEGT come from the germline V gene. DNA of the CDR3: TGTGCCAGCAGCTCTCAGACAGGGGGCAAACAGCCCCAGCATTTT. It translates to CASSSQTGGKQPQHF.

This chain uses TRBV3-1 (or the pseudogene TRBV3-2) with TRBJ2-3; 9 bases are a match to TRBD1. The germline gives CDR1 LGHDT, CDR2 YNNKEL (reference sequence). There are 20 residues in the CDR3. With V trimmed by 1 base and J by 0 bases, 14 bases remained unmatched. CDR3 region: CASSQASGTGIDPSTDTQYF. Here the CDR3 DNA reads TGTGCCAGCAGCCAAGCCTCCGGGACAGGGATAGACCCTAGCACAGATACGCAGTATTTT.

The gene calls are TRBV18 and TRBJ2-2, with 7 bases matching TRBD1. The germline V gene encodes CDR1 KGHSH and CDR2 LQKENI. V trimming: 5 bases; J trimming: 2 bases; junction bases outside the gene matches: 5. There are 15 residues in the CDR3. Here the CDR3 reads CASSVDRVNTGELFF. The CDR3 nucleotides read TGTGCCAGCTCAGTCGACAGGGTTAACACCGGGGAGCTGTTTTTT. Full variable domain (missing parts from reference TRBV18 and TRBJ2-2): NAGVMQNPRHLVRRRGQEARLRCSPMKGHSHVYWYRQLPEEGLKFMVYLQKENIIDESGMPKERFSAEFPKEGPSILRIQQVVRGDSAAYFCASSVDRVNTGELFFGEGSRLTVL.

The gene calls are TRBV6-5 and TRBJ1-1; 7 nucleotides line up with TRBD1. CDR1 and CDR2 (germline): MNHEY, SVGAGI. The V gene end was trimmed by 4 bases and the J gene end by 0 bases; junction bases not matched to a gene: 8. The CDR3 spans 16 residues. CDR3 loop: CASSSAGTAMNTEAFF. The CDR3 nucleotides are TGTGCCAGCAGTTCGGCCGGGACAGCCATGAACACTGAAGCTTTCTTT.

CDR3: CASSRGAGSASQETQYF. CDR3 coding DNA: TGTGCCAGCAGTCGGGGGGCGGGTTCGGCGTCCCAAGAGACCCAGTACTTC. This rearrangement joins TRBV27 to TRBJ2-5; possible D gene TRBD2, 7 bases. This CDR3 comprises 17 residues. The germline V and J ends were trimmed by 5 bases and 1 base, with 20 bases remaining between them. CDR1 and CDR2 (germline): MNHEY, SMNVEV (reference sequence).

This CDR3 reads CASSDYINSPLHF. The CDR3 bases are TGTGCCAGCAGCGATTACATAAATTCACCCCTCCACTTT. This chain uses TRBV2 with TRBJ1-6; no clear D. Trimming removed 6 bases at V and 7 bases at J, with 10 bases between. CDR3 length equals 13 residues. Germline V lookup: CDR1 SNHLY, CDR2 FYNNEI.

This chain joins TRBV4-1 and TRBJ1-6; 7 nucleotides agree with TRBD1. Germline V gene lookup returns CDR1 MGHRA and CDR2 YSYEKL. The V segment lost 7 bases and the J segment 7 bases; nucleotides outside the gene matches: 13. This CDR3 has 16 amino acids. The CDR3 region is CASNGGGTALNSPLHF. The CDR3 nucleotides read TGCGCCAGCAACGGGGGGGGGACAGCGCTGAATTCACCCCTCCACTTT.